This record concerns one TCR beta chain sequence. Its antigen is as yet unknown. The CDR3 loop spans 15 amino acids. V lost 0 bases, J lost 9 bases, and 16 bases lay in between. Germline V gene sequence: CDR1 LGHNA, CDR2 YSLEER. In chemo-refractory metastatic non-small-cell lung cancer, patients got ipilimumab CTLA-4 blockade together with focal radiation. TCRdb's copy holds only in-frame clones and misses some; the assay was immunoSEQ multiplex PCR. The sample lists 80,000 or so clones, about 78% occurring once. This entry belongs to a study of radiotherapy plus CTLA-4 blockade in lung cancer. Study in general: Objective responses were observed in around a sixth of patients, and disease control was achieved by roughly 31%. Points from the study as a whole: Clones derived from tumor TCRs expanded in blood after radiotherapy plus ipilimumab. Dynamics of early blood T cell clones, together with interferon-beta, were reportedly the best predictors of response.

The V gene is TRBV4-3, the J gene TRBJ2-3; D not certain. The clonotype originates from a human donor with non-small cell lung cancer who had a partial response to radiotherapy plus ipilimumab. Some clones in this sample may be carry-over from other donors' samples. The material was peripheral blood, obtained from a patient treated with radiotherapy plus ipilimumab. The CDR3 nucleotides read TGCGCCAGCAGCCAAGACGTTTCCCTTCCGAGCACGCAGTATTTT. This sequence encodes CASSQDVSLPSTQYF.